The present T cell receptor beta chain was sequenced within a study of radiation and T cells in renal cell carcinoma. Points from the study as a whole: In blood, top tumor clones expanded by 2 weeks, shrinking by 4.

Notes on this clone: Its matching antigen is unknown.

The protocol was immunoSEQ multiplex PCR, while the TCRdb copy is restricted to in-frame clones and leaves out a portion. The sample has some 110,000 clones; roughly 80% are singletons. The CDR3 has 15 amino acids. Looked up from germline, CDR1 is LGHNA and CDR2 is YSLEER. V lost 2 bases and J 4 bases, leaving 14 bases between the germline ends. Time point meaning: baseline pretreatment blood. Treatment specified: 15 Gy SBRT to primary tumor, nephrectomy 4 weeks later. Radiation-treated patients gave blood at baseline, week 2 and week 4. This chain connects TRBV4-3 to TRBJ1-1, with a possible D match to TRBD1 (5 bases). The sample consisted of blood, taken from a patient whose treatment included radiotherapy and nephrectomy. The source is a woman in her sixties or seventies with renal cell carcinoma. CDR3 amino acids: CASSQYGDWGTEAFF. The CDR3 DNA follows: TGCGCCAGCAGCCAATATGGGGACTGGGGCACTGAAGCTTTCTTT.